Given below is one T cell receptor (beta chain) in context. Its matching antigen is unknown. This record belongs to a study of cytomegalovirus exposure and HLA in healthy donors. Findings of the study overall: Clonal expansion, a later analysis showed, was greater in HLA-associated TCR beta chains than in equally common others. Previous analysis showed most TCR beta V segments were productive about 90% or about 30% of the time.

The germline V gene encodes CDR1 MNHEY and CDR2 SVGAGI. V was shortened by 6 bases and J by 6 bases, with 17 bases between the two germline ends. The length of the CDR3 is 14 residues. The study ran its PCR with 60 Vbeta and 13 Jbeta primers. Generated by immunoSEQ multiplex PCR, the TCRdb table keeps only in-frame clones and is missing some. Here the sample spans roughly 150,000 clones, roughly 79% being singletons. The rearrangement links TRBV6-5 to TRBJ1-1; unclear D gene. Sequencing used PBMCs. The receptor comes from a woman aged 35 to 49 in good health and CMV-seronegative. CDR3 loop: CASSPVGGNPEAFF. CDR3 DNA sequence: TGTGCCAGCAGCCCCGTAGGAGGAAATCCTGAAGCTTTCTTT.